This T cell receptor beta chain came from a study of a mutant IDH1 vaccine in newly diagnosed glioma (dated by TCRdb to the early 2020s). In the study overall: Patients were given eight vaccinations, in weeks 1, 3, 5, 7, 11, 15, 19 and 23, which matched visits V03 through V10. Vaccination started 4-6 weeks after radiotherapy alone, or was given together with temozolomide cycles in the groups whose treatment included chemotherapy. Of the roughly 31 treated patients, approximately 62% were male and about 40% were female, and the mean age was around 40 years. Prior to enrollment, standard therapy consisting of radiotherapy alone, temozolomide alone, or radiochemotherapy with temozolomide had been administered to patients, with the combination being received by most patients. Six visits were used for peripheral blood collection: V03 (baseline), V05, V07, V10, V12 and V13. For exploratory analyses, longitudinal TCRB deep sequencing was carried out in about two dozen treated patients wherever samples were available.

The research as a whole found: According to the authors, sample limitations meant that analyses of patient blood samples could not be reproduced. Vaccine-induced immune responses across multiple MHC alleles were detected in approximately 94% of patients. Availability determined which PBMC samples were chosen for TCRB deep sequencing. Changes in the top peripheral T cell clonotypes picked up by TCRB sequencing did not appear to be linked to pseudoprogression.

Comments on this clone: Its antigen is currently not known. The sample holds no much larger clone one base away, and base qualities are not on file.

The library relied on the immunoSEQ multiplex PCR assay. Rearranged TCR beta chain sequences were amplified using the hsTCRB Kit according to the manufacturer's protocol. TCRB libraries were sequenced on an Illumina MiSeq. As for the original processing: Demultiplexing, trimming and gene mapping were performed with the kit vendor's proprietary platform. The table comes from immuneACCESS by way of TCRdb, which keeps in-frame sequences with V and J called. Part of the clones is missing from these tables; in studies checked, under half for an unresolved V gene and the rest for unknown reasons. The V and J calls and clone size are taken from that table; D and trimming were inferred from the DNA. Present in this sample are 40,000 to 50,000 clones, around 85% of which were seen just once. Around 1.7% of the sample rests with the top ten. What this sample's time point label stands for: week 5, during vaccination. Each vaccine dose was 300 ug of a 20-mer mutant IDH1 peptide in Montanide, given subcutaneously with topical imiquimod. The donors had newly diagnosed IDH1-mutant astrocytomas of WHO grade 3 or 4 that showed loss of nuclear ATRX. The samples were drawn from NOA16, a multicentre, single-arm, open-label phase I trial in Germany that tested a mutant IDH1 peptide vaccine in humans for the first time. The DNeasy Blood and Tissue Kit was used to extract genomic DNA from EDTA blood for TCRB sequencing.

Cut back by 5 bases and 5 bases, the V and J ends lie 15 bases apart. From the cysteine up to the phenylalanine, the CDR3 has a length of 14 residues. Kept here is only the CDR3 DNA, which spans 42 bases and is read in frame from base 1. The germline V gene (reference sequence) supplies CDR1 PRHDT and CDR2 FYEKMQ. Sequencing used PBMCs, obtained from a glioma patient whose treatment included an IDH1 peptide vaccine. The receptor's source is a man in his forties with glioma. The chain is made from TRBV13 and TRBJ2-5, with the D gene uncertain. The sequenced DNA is TGTGCCAGCAGCCGGGCCCGCTTCGGGGAGACCCAGTACTTC. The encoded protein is CASSRARFGETQYF.